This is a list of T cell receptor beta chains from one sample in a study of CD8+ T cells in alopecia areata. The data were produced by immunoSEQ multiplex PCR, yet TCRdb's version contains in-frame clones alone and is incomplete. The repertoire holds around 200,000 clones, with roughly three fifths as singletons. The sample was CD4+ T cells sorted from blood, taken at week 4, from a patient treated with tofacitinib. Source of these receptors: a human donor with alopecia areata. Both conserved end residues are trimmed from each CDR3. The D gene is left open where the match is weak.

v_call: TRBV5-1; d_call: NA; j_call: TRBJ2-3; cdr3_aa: ASSYTADTQY
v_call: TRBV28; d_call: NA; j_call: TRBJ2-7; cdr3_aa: ASSQQGYEQY
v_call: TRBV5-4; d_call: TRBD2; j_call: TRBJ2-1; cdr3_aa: ASSLVASGNNEQF
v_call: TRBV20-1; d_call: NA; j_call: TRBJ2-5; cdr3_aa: SFKSRETQY
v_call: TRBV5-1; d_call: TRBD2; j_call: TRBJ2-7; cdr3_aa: ASSWPLAGVNEQY
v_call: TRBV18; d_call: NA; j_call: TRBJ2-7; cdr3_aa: ASQGLAPYEQY
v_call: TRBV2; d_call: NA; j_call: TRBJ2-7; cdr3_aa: ASSDGPVGEQY
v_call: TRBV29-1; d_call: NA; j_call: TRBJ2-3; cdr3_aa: SVMTGRDTQY
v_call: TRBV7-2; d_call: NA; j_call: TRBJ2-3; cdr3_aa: ASSLLRNTDTQY
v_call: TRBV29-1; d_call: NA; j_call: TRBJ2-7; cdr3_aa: SASRGDSYEQY
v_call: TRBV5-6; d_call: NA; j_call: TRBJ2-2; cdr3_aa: ASSPLLGGGSSGELF
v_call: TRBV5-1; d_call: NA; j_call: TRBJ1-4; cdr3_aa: ASSLGVYNEKLF
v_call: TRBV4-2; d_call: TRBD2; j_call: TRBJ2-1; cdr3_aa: ASRLEREASHEQF
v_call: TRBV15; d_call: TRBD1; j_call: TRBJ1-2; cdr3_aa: ATSRGRTGEDNYGYT
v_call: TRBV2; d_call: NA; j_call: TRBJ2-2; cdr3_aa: ASSEQGGAGELF
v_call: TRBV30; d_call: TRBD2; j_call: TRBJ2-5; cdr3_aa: AWTMSSGLETQY
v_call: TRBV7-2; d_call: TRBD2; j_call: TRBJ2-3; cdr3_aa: ASSFLAGTTDTQY
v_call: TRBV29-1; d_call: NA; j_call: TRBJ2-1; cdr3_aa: SVGVASLYNEQF
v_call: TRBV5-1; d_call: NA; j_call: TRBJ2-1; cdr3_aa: ASSLVVGNEQF
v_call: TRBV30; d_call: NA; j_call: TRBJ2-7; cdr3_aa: AWTGGSVNYEQY
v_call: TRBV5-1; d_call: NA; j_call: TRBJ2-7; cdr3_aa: ASSFLGDEQY
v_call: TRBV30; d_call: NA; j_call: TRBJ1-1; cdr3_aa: AWSVLPRAF
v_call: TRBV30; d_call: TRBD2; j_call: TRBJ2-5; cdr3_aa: AWGGGREETQY
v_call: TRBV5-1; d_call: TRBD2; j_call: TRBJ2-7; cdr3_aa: ASRSGGDVGEQY
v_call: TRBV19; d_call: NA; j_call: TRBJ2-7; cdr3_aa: ASSPGTSTLWEQY
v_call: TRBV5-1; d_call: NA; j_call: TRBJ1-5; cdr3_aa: ASSLAVNSNQPQH
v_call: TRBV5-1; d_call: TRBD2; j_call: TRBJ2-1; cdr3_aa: ASSTGTSGRRRVHEQF
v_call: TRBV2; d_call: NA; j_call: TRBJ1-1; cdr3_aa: ASSDQGTEAF
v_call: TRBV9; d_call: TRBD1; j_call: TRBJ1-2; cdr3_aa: ASSGNRGRAYGYT
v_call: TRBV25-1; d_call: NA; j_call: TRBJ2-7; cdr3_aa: ASSDLSYEQY
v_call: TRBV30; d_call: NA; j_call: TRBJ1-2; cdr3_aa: AWSASFDSHYGYT
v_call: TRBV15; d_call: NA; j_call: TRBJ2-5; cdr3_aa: ATSRDREETQY
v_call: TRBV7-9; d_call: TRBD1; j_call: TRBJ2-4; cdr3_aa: ASSLGQGAPKNIQY
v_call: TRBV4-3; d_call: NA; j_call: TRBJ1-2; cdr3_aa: ASSQEPPNYGYT
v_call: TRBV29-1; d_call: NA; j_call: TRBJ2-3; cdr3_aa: SVDGPSTDTQY
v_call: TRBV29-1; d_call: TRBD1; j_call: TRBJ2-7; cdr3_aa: SVDETGVDEQY
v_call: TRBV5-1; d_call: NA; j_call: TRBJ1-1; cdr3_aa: ASSLEVIPNTEAF
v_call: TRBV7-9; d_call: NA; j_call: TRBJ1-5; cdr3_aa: ASSFSGGGNQPQH
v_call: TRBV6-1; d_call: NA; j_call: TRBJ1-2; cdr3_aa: ASSGDNYGYT
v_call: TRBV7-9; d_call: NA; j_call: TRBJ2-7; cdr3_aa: ASSIPQGGDEQY
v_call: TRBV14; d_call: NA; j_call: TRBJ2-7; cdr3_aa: ASSPPEGRANLYEQY
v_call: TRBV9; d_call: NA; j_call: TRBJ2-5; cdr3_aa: ATYPERREKETQY
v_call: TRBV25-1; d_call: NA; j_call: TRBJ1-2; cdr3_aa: ASSEYREGYT
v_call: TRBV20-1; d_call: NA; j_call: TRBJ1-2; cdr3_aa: SVTLNYGYT
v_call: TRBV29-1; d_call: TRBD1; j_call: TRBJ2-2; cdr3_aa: SVADRGNTGELF
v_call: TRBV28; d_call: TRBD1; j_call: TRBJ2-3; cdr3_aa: ASRQQGVRADTQY
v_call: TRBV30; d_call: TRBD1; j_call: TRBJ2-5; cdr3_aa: AWLGWGQGKETQY
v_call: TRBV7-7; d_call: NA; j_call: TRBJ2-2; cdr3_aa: ASRALDTHTGELF